Shown below are 21 T cell receptor beta chains from a single sample sequenced in a study of a mutant IDH1 vaccine in newly diagnosed glioma. As to time point: baseline, week 1 (first vaccination visit). The treatment denotes: pre-vaccination baseline after standard-of-care therapy. Using immunoSEQ multiplex PCR, the repertoire was profiled, and TCRdb retains in-frame clones only, with some absent. Here the sample spans about 34,000 clones, 80% being singletons. The material was peripheral blood mononuclear cells (PBMCs), obtained from a glioma patient treated with radiotherapy, temozolomide or both. Source of these receptors: a man aged 45 to 65 with glioma. Some clones in this sample may be carry-over from other donors' samples.

The chain couples TRBV7-9 to TRBJ1-1, with D unresolved. Germline V lookup: CDR1 SEHNR, CDR2 FQNEAQ (reference sequence). This CDR3 has 13 residues. Trimming took 6 bases from V and 5 from J, leaving 13 bases between them. The CDR3 bases are TGTGCCAGCAGACCCCGGAGTGGAACTGAAGCTTTCTTT. Translating gives CASRPRSGTEAFF.

The chain carries TRBV7-9 and TRBJ1-5; 8 nucleotides align to TRBD1. CDR3 length: 15 amino acids. The V gene end was trimmed by 4 bases and the J gene end by 11 bases; junction bases not matched to a gene: 13. Germline CDR1 and CDR2: SEHNR and FQNEAQ (reference sequence). The CDR3 DNA reads TGTGCCAGCAGCTACTCCGGGACAGGTGGAAGTGCCCAGCATTTT. It specifies CASSYSGTGGSAQHF.

CDR3: CASSFGQGHQPQHF. The CDR3 bases are TGTGCCAGCAGCTTCGGACAGGGCCATCAGCCCCAGCATTTT. This chain joins TRBV7-9 and TRBJ1-5; TRBD1 aligns across 8 bases. The V gene end was trimmed by 3 bases and the J gene end by 5 bases; junction bases not matched to a gene: 3. In germline, CDR1 is SEHNR, CDR2 FQNEAQ (reference sequence). The CDR3 totals 14 residues.

The chain carries TRBV6-1 and TRBJ2-2; no definite D call. Per the germline V gene, CDR1 is MNHNS and CDR2 is SASEGT. The CDR3 extends over 17 amino acids. Trimming stripped 3 bases from V and 3 bases from J, with 17 bases between. The CDR3 nucleotides read TGTGCCAGCAGTGAGGCCGACGGGTTCTTATACACCGGGGAGCTGTTTTTT. This translates into CASSEADGFLYTGELFF.

V and J are TRBV10-3 and TRBJ2-7; maybe TRBD1 (5 bases). The CDR3 is 18 residues long. Germline-derived CDR1 and CDR2 are ENHRY and SYGVKD. Trimming shortened V by 0 bases and J by 5 bases, and 23 bases separated the two germline ends. This CDR3 reads CAISESGAIKGAQDEQYF. The CDR3 coding sequence is TGTGCCATCAGTGAGTCAGGGGCTATTAAAGGTGCCCAAGACGAGCAGTACTTC.

This clone was picked up one time. The chain employs TRBV6-1 and TRBJ2-1; D is perhaps TRBD2 (6 bases). V was cut by 8 bases and J by 8 bases, with 7 bases left in between. This CDR3 has 10 amino acids. The germline V gene encodes CDR1 MNHNS and CDR2 SASEGT. The chain's CDR3 is CASERDEQFF. The CDR3 DNA is TGTGCCAGCGAGCGGGATGAGCAGTTCTTC.

The CDR3 nucleotides are TGTGCCAGCAGCCAAGATCGGGGGCCTTACAATGAGCAGTTCTTC. It yields the protein CASSQDRGPYNEQFF. The V gene is TRBV14, the J gene TRBJ2-1, with D perhaps being TRBD1 or TRBD2 (6 bases each). CDR1 and CDR2 from the germline V gene are SGHDN and FVKESK. V lost 0 bases to trimming and J lost 4 bases, with 10 bases between them. The CDR3 has 15 amino acids.

V usage is TRBV5-1 and J usage is TRBJ2-2; a weak D match, TRBD1 (6 bases). Germline CDR1 reads SGHRS; CDR2 reads YFSETQ. V lost 1 base to trimming and J lost 3 bases, with 7 bases between them. The CDR3 consists of 14 residues. The CDR3: CASSLRTDTGELFF. The CDR3 DNA reads TGCGCCAGCAGCTTGAGGACAGACACCGGGGAGCTGTTTTTT.

The rearrangement uses TRBV19 and TRBJ2-2; perhaps D is TRBD1 or TRBD2 (5 bases each). The CDR3 has 15 residues. In germline, CDR1 is LNHDA, CDR2 SQIVND (reference sequence). Trimming took off 10 bases at V and 0 bases at J, with 15 bases between the two ends. The CDR3 bases are TGTGCCATCAACAGTGGGACGGCGAACACCGGGGAGCTGTTTTTT. This encodes CAINSGTANTGELFF.

The gene calls are TRBV5-1 and TRBJ2-1, with TRBD2 matching 7 bases. The CDR3 has 15 residues. The ends lost 2 bases at V and 4 bases at J; junction bases unmatched: 6. The germline gives CDR1 SGHRS, CDR2 YFSETQ. The CDR3 nucleotides read TGCGCCAGCAGCTTAAGCAGCGGGATATACAATGAGCAGTTCTTC. Its translation: CASSLSSGIYNEQFF.

This chain links TRBV7-9 with TRBJ2-7; D may be TRBD1 (6 bases). CDR1 is SEHNR, CDR2 FQNEAQ, per germline (reference sequence). There are 13 residues in the CDR3. V was trimmed by 7 bases and J by 2 bases, leaving 12 bases between them. The CDR3 DNA follows: TGTGCCAGCACCATATCAGGGGCCTACGAGCAGTACTTC. Protein sequence: CASTISGAYEQYF.

This sequence joins TRBV19 and TRBJ1-5, with D tentatively TRBD1 (5 bases). Per the germline V gene, CDR1 is LNHDA and CDR2 is SQIVND (reference sequence). The CDR3 contains 13 residues. The germline V and J ends were trimmed by 5 bases and 4 bases, with 9 bases remaining between them. The CDR3 is CASSGGVNQPQHF. In DNA form, the CDR3 reads TGTGCCAGTAGTGGGGGAGTGAATCAGCCCCAGCATTTT.

The V gene is TRBV7-9, the J gene TRBJ2-4; TRBD1 agrees at 8 bases. V trimming: 2 bases; J trimming: 1 base; junction bases outside the gene matches: 7. Germline lookup yields CDR1 SEHNR and CDR2 FQNEAQ (reference sequence). This CDR3 has 17 amino acids. CDR3 amino acids: CASSLYIRDRAKNIQYF. CDR3 bases: TGTGCCAGCAGCTTATATATTAGGGACAGGGCCAAAAACATTCAGTACTTC.

The chain couples TRBV29-1 to TRBJ2-7; 9 positions agree with TRBD2. V trimming: 6 bases; J trimming: 1 base; junction bases outside the gene matches: 4. The CDR3 has 13 amino acids. The germline V gene has CDR1 SQVTM and CDR2 ANQGSEA. For the CDR3, the DNA is TGCAGCGTGTCTAGCGGGGATTCCTACGAGCAGTACTTC. Encoded protein: CSVSSGDSYEQYF.

The chain couples TRBV2 to TRBJ2-3; 9 bases map to TRBD2. Trimming took 1 base from V and 5 from J; bases not matched to a gene: 7. Germline V gene sequence: CDR1 SNHLY, CDR2 FYNNEI. CDR3 length: 16 residues. In nucleotides, the CDR3 is TGTGCCAGCAGTGAAGTTGGCGGGAGGGCCGGAGATACGCAGTATTTT. It codes for CASSEVGGRAGDTQYF.

The chain is built from TRBV19 and TRBJ2-7, with D unclear. Trimming pared 5 bases from V and 2 bases from J, leaving 13 bases between. CDR1 and CDR2 (germline): LNHDA, SQIVND (reference sequence). This CDR3 region has 14 residues. This CDR3 reads CASSPQVKTYEQYF. The CDR3 DNA follows: TGTGCCAGTAGTCCGCAGGTAAAGACCTACGAGCAGTACTTC.

The rearrangement links TRBV30 to TRBJ1-3; tentative D call: TRBD1 (5 bases). This CDR3 is 15 amino acids long. Deletions cut 4 bases from V and 1 base from J, with 14 bases between. The V gene's germline CDR1 is GTSNPN and CDR2 SVGIG (reference sequence). Written as DNA, the CDR3 is TGTGCCTGGAAGAGGGACTCACTTTCTGGAAACACCATATATTTT. Translation: CAWKRDSLSGNTIYF.

The V and J genes are TRBV6-6 and TRBJ2-7; 8 nucleotides match TRBD1. Germline trimming cut 5 bases from V and 2 bases from J; bases unmatched to any gene: 8. The CDR3 totals 15 residues. Germline V gene lookup returns CDR1 MNHNY and CDR2 SVGAGI (reference sequence). The CDR3 region is CASSATTGATYEQYF. In nucleotides, the CDR3 is TGTGCCAGCAGTGCCACGACAGGGGCTACCTACGAGCAGTACTTC.

The V call is TRBV28, the J call TRBJ2-7, with D hard to call. The germline V gene encodes CDR1 MDHEN and CDR2 SYDVKM. V lost 2 bases and J lost 3, with 8 bases in between. The CDR3 runs 13 residues. DNA for the CDR3: TGTGCCAGCAGTTTAAGTGGCCTCTACGAGCAGTACTTC. This codes for CASSLSGLYEQYF.

The rearrangement links TRBV9 to TRBJ1-1; weak D call: TRBD1 (5 bases). The V end lost 3 bases, the J end lost 6 bases, and 18 bases lay between the germline ends. This CDR3 has 15 amino acids. The germline CDR1 and CDR2 sequences are SGDLS and YYNGEE. CDR3 sequence: CASSGRVGAAAEAFF. CDR3 bases: TGTGCCAGCAGCGGCCGGGTAGGGGCCGCGGCTGAAGCTTTCTTT.

This clone was recorded a few times. This rearrangement joins TRBV30 to TRBJ2-1; maybe TRBD2 (7 bases). V lost 2 bases and J lost 6, with 14 bases in between. CDR3 length: 14 residues. Germline CDR1 reads GTSNPN; CDR2 reads SVGIG (reference sequence). Here the CDR3 reads CAWSLGGGLNEQFF. CDR3 nucleotides: TGTGCCTGGAGTTTAGGCGGGGGCCTCAATGAGCAGTTCTTC.